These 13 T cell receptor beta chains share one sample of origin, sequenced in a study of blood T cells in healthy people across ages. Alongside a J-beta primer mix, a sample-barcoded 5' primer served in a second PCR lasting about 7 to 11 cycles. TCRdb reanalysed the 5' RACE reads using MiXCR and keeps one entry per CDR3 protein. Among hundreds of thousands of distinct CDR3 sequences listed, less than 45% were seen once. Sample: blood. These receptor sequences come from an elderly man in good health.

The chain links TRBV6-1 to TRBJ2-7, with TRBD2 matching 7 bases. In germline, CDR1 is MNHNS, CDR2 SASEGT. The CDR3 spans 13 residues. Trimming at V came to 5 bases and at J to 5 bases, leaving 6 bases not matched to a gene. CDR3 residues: CASSSRAGDEQYF. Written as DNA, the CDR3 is TGTGCCAGCAGTAGCCGGGCGGGAGACGAGCAGTACTTC.

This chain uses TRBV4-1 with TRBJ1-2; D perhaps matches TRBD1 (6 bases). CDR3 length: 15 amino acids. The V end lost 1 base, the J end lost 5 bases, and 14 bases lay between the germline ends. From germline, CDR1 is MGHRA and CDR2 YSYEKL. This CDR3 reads CASSQAEGELYGYTF. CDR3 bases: TGCGCCAGCAGCCAAGCGGAGGGGGAACTATATGGCTACACCTTC.

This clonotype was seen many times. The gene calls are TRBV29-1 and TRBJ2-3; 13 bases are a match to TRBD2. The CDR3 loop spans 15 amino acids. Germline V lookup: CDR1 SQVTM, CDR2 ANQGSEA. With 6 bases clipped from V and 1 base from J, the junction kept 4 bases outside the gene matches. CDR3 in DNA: TGCAGCGTGGGGACTAGCGGGATGGGCACAGATACGCAGTATTTT. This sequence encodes CSVGTSGMGTDTQYF.

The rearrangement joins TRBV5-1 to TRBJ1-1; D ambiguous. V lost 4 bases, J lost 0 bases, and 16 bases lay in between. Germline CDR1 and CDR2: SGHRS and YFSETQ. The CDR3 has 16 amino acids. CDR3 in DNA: TGCGCCAGCAGCACCCTAGGAGGCGGGTTGAACACTGAAGCTTTCTTT. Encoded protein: CASSTLGGGLNTEAFF.

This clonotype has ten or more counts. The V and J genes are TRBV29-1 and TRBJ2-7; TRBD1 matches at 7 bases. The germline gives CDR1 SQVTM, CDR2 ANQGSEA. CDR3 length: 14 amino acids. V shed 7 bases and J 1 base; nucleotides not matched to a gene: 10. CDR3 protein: CSGLRQGKSYEQYF. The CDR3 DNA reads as TGCAGCGGCCTCAGACAGGGAAAATCCTACGAGCAGTACTTC.

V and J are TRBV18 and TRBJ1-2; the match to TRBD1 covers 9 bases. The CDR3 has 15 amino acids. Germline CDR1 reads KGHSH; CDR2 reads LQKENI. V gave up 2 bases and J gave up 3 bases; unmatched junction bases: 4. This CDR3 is CASSPNRGQDYGYTF. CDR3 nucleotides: TGTGCCAGCTCACCAAACAGGGGGCAAGACTATGGCTACACCTTC.

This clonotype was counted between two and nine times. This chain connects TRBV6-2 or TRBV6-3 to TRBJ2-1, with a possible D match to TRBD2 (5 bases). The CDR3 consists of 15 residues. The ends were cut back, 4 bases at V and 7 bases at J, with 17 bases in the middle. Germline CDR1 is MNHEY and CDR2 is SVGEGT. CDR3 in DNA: TGTGCCAGCAGTTTCGGCCTAGCTAGGTGGAATGAGCAGTTCTTC. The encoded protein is CASSFGLARWNEQFF.

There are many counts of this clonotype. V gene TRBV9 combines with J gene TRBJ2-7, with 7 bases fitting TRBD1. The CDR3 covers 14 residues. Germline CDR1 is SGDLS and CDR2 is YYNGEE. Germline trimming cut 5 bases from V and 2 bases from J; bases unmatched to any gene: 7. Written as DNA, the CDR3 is TGTGCCAGCAGTCAGGGACAGAGTACCTACGAGCAGTACTTC. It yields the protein CASSQGQSTYEQYF.

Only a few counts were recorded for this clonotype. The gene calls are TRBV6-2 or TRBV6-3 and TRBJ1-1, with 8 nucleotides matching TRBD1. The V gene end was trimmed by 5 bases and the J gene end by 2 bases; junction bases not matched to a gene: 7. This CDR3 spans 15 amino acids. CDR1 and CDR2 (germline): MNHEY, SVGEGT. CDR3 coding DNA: TGTGCCAGCAGTAGGCGACAGGGGTTCAACACTGAAGCTTTCTTT. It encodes CASSRRQGFNTEAFF.

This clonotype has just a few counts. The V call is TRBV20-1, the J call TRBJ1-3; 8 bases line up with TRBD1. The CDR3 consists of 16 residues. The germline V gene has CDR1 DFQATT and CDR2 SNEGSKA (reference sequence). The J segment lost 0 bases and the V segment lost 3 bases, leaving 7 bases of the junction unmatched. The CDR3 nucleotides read TGCAGTGCTAGTGTGCCCACAGGGGGCTCTGGAAACACCATATATTTT. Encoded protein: CSASVPTGGSGNTIYF.

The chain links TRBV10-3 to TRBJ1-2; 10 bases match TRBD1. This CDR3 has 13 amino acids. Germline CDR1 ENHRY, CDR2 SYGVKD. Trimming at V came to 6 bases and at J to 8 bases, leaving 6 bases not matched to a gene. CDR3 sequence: CAIRPTGGEGYTF. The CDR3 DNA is TGTGCCATCAGACCGACAGGGGGCGAGGGCTACACCTTC.

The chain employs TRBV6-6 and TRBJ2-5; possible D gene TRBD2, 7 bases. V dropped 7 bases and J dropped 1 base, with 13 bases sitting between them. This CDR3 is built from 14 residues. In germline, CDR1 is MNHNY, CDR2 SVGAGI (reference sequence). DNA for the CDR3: TGTGCCAGCACCGTGGCGGGGGCCCAAGAGACCCAGTACTTC. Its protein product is CASTVAGAQETQYF.

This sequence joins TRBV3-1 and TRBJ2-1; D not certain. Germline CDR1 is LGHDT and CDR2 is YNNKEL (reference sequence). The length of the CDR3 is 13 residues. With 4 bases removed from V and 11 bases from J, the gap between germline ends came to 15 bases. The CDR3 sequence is CASSPKAERQQFF. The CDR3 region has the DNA TGTGCCAGCAGCCCTAAGGCGGAACGACAGCAGTTCTTC.